The 32 T cell receptor beta chains given below trace back to one sample, sequenced in a study of T cell changes during pregnancy in multiple sclerosis. TCRdb's table, derived via immunoSEQ multiplex PCR, lists solely in-frame clones and lacks some. The table shows about 80,000 clones, with about 91% occurring only once. This specimen consisted of peripheral blood, obtained before pregnancy. The receptor set was obtained from a female donor with multiple sclerosis, enrolled in a pregnancy study.

This chain uses TRBV9 with TRBJ2-7; 10 nucleotides line up with TRBD1. The germline V gene encodes CDR1 SGDLS and CDR2 YYNGEE. With 0 bases clipped from V and 4 bases from J, the junction kept 7 bases outside the gene matches. The CDR3 length is 16 residues. The CDR3 sequence is CASSVDQGQGLYEQYF. In DNA form, the CDR3 reads TGTGCCAGCAGCGTAGATCAGGGACAGGGGTTGTACGAGCAGTACTTC.

This clone was seen a few times. The J gene is TRBJ2-7, the V gene TRBV6-5; 8 bases match TRBD2. This CDR3 contains 14 residues. CDR1 and CDR2 from the germline V gene are MNHEY and SVGAGI. V shed 9 bases, J shed 3 bases, and the junction held 10 bases outside the gene matches. The CDR3 coding sequence is TGTGCCAGACGTCGAGGCGGGAGGTACTACGAGCAGTACTTC. Amino acids: CARRRGGRYYEQYF.

This sequence joins TRBV19 and TRBJ2-7; 9 bases agree with TRBD2. V lost 5 bases, J lost 3 bases, and 8 bases stayed unmatched. This CDR3 region has 15 residues. The germline V gene encodes CDR1 LNHDA and CDR2 SQIVND (reference sequence). The CDR3 loop is CASSYSGRGIYEQYF. Here the CDR3 DNA reads TGTGCCAGTAGTTATAGCGGGAGAGGGATCTACGAGCAGTACTTC.

The V gene is TRBV6-6, the J gene TRBJ2-7; 8 nucleotides line up with TRBD1. Germline loops: CDR1 MNHNY, CDR2 SVGAGI (reference sequence). The CDR3 loop spans 14 amino acids. With 6 bases clipped from V and 2 bases from J, the junction kept 6 bases outside the gene matches. The DNA of the CDR3 is TGTGCCAGCAGCCTACAGGGGGTACCCTACGAGCAGTACTTC. Residues: CASSLQGVPYEQYF.

This clone has only one observation. The rearrangement uses TRBV7-3 and TRBJ1-1, with a possible D match to TRBD1 (5 bases). The CDR3 sequence is 14 residues long. V was pared by 3 bases and J by 5 bases, with 13 bases between. Germline V CDR1 and CDR2: SGHTA, FQGTGA. Here the CDR3 reads CASSLVGGGTEAFF. The CDR3 DNA sequence: TGTGCCAGCAGCTTGGTCGGCGGGGGGACTGAAGCTTTCTTT.

This chain links TRBV29-1 with TRBJ2-7; TRBD2 agrees at 7 bases. This CDR3 comprises 16 residues. Germline values: CDR1 SQVTM, CDR2 ANQGSEA. Germline trimming cut 4 bases from V and 0 bases from J; bases unmatched to any gene: 12. The CDR3 sequence is CSVGGASGKSSYEQYF. The DNA for the CDR3 is TGCAGCGTTGGGGGCGCTAGCGGAAAAAGCTCCTACGAGCAGTACTTC.

In its sample, this clone was seen a few times. Here the CDR3 reads CSVGDYAETQYF. In nucleotides, the CDR3 is TGCAGCGTCGGGGACTATGCGGAGACCCAGTACTTC. The V gene is TRBV29-1, the J gene TRBJ2-5, with 7 bases lining up with TRBD2. CDR3 length equals 12 residues. Trimming at V came to 6 bases and at J to 5 bases, leaving 6 bases not matched to a gene. CDR1 SQVTM and CDR2 ANQGSEA come from the germline V gene.

V and J are TRBV29-1 and TRBJ1-5; the D gene is possibly TRBD1 (5 bases). Germline loops: CDR1 SQVTM, CDR2 ANQGSEA. CDR3 length: 13 amino acids. Trimming shortened V by 4 bases and J by 1 base, and 8 bases separated the two germline ends. CDR3: CSVGAGSNQPQHF. The DNA of the CDR3 is TGCAGCGTTGGGGCAGGGAGCAATCAGCCCCAGCATTTT. Together with reference TRBV29-1 and TRBJ1-5, the CDR3 gives the full variable domain: SAVISQKPSRDICQRGTSLTIQCQVDSQVTMMFWYRQQPGQSLTLIATANQGSEATYESGFVIDKFPISRPNLTFSTLTVSNMSPEDSSIYLCSVGAGSNQPQHFGDGTRLSIL.

This clone was seen only once. V gene TRBV28 combines with J gene TRBJ2-7, with 9 positions matching TRBD1. After removal of 4 bases from V and 4 bases from J, the junction contained 11 bases not matched to a gene. The CDR3 length is 16 residues. Germline CDR1 reads MDHEN; CDR2 reads SYDVKM. CDR3 protein: CASSSPRGQGYYEQYF. The CDR3 coding sequence is TGTGCCAGCAGTTCGCCTCGGGGACAGGGTTATTACGAGCAGTACTTC. Filled out from reference TRBV28 and TRBJ2-7, the complete variable domain reads DVKVTQSSRYLVKRTGEKVFLECVQDMDHENMFWYRQDPGLGLRLIYFSYDVKMKEKGDIPEGYSVSREKKERFSLILESASTNQTSMYLCASSSPRGQGYYEQYFGPGTRLTVT.

V and J are TRBV5-6 and TRBJ2-1, with 10 bases matching TRBD2. This CDR3 contains 16 residues. V gave up 1 base and J gave up 6 bases; unmatched junction bases: 7. Germline CDR1 is SGHDT and CDR2 is YYEEEE. CDR3 sequence: CASSLLLAGDPNEQFF. The CDR3 DNA follows: TGTGCCAGCAGCTTGTTGCTAGCGGGAGATCCCAATGAGCAGTTCTTC. The whole variable domain, filled in from reference TRBV5-6 and TRBJ2-1, reads DAGVTQSPTHLIKTRGQQVTLRCSPKSGHDTVSWYQQALGQGPQFIFQYYEEEERQRGNFPDRFSGHQFPNYSSELNVNALLLGDSALYLCASSLLLAGDPNEQFFGPGTRLTVL.

This chain links TRBV23-1 with TRBJ2-7, with D tentatively TRBD1 (5 bases). TRBV23-1 is labeled an ORF, and its function is uncertain. With 1 base removed from V and 5 bases from J, the gap between germline ends came to 15 bases. This CDR3 has 15 residues. The chain's CDR3 is CASSQLIIRVHEQYF. In DNA form, the CDR3 reads TGCGCCAGCAGTCAATTAATCATCAGGGTACACGAGCAGTACTTC.

This chain joins TRBV28 and TRBJ2-7; 11 bases agree with TRBD1. With 4 bases clipped from V and 3 bases from J, the junction kept 8 bases outside the gene matches. There are 16 residues in the CDR3. The germline V gene has CDR1 MDHEN and CDR2 SYDVKM. The CDR3 sequence: CASSYPLGQGDYEQYF. DNA of the CDR3: TGTGCCAGCAGTTACCCACTGGGACAGGGGGACTACGAGCAGTACTTC.

The V call is TRBV11-1, the J call TRBJ2-1, with 11 bases matching TRBD2. After removal of 5 bases from V and 3 bases from J, the junction contained 6 bases not matched to a gene. The CDR3 sequence is 16 residues long. Germline V gene data show CDR1 as SGHAT and CDR2 as FQDESV (reference sequence). The CDR3 spells CASSPQLAGDYNEQFF. CDR3 DNA: TGTGCCAGCAGCCCCCAACTAGCGGGGGACTACAATGAGCAGTTCTTC.

V is TRBV6-5 and J is TRBJ2-1; TRBD1 matches at 8 bases. The CDR3 runs to 13 residues. CDR1 and CDR2 from the germline V gene are MNHEY and SVGAGI. With V trimmed by 5 bases and J by 6 bases, 3 bases remained unmatched. The CDR3 loop is CASSPGQGNEQFF. The CDR3, as DNA: TGTGCCAGCAGTCCCGGACAGGGCAATGAGCAGTTCTTC.

The chain recombines TRBV25-1 with TRBJ2-1, with 7 bases identical to TRBD2. After removal of 2 bases from V and 3 bases from J, the junction contained 10 bases not matched to a gene. Germline V gives CDR1 MGHDK, CDR2 SYGVNS. The CDR3 is 17 amino acids. The CDR3 nucleotides read TGTGCCAGCAGTGAAGGCCCGGGGCTAGCGGTCTACAATGAGCAGTTCTTC. Protein product: CASSEGPGLAVYNEQFF.

This rearrangement joins TRBV9 to TRBJ2-7; 7 bases align to TRBD1. Germline values: CDR1 SGDLS, CDR2 YYNGEE. V trimming: 0 bases; J trimming: 3 bases; junction bases outside the gene matches: 6. The CDR3 contains 15 residues. CDR3 coding DNA: TGTGCCAGCAGCGTAGGGGCCGGGACAGTCTACGAGCAGTACTTC. It encodes CASSVGAGTVYEQYF.

The chain is built from TRBV7-8 and TRBJ2-7; TRBD1 aligns across 10 bases. This CDR3 comprises 16 residues. V dropped 5 bases and J dropped 3; count of bases not matched to a gene: 10. Germline V gene data show CDR1 as SGHVS and CDR2 as FQNEAQ. CDR3 sequence reads: CASSDRGTGVYYEQYF. Here the CDR3 DNA reads TGTGCCAGCAGCGACCGGGGGACAGGGGTATACTACGAGCAGTACTTC.

In this sample, this clone turned up once. The J gene is TRBJ1-1, the V gene TRBV25-1; the match to TRBD1 covers 7 bases. Germline trimming cut 2 bases from V and 1 base from J; bases unmatched to any gene: 7. Germline CDR1 reads MGHDK; CDR2 reads SYGVNS. The CDR3 consists of 16 residues. The CDR3, as DNA: TGTGCCAGCAGTGAAGGTATGGGGGACAGGAACACTGAAGCTTTCTTT. Its translation is CASSEGMGDRNTEAFF.

V gene TRBV27 combines with J gene TRBJ2-7, with 9 positions matching TRBD2. This CDR3 contains 15 residues. Unmatched junction bases numbered 8, after V lost 3 bases and J lost 5 bases. Germline V lookup: CDR1 MNHEY, CDR2 SMNVEV (reference sequence). The CDR3: CASSLWLAGIHEQYF. CDR3 coding DNA: TGTGCCAGCAGTTTGTGGCTAGCGGGAATCCACGAGCAGTACTTC.

The chain joins TRBV13 to TRBJ2-2, with 11 bases fitting TRBD2. Germline V gene sequence: CDR1 PRHDT, CDR2 FYEKMQ (reference sequence). The CDR3 is 16 amino acids. Trimming cost V 2 bases and J 4 bases; bases outside gene matches: 3. DNA of the CDR3: TGTGCCAGCAGCTTAAGGACTAGCGGGTTCACCGGGGAGCTGTTTTTT. Translating gives CASSLRTSGFTGELFF. The variable domain in full, completed from reference TRBV13 and TRBJ2-2, reads AAGVIQSPRHLIKEKRETATLKCYPIPRHDTVYWYQQGPGQDPQFLISFYEKMQSDKGSIPDRFSAQQFSDYHSELNMSSLELGDSALYFCASSLRTSGFTGELFFGEGSRLTVL.

The gene calls are TRBV2 and TRBJ2-5, with 7 bases that match TRBD1. After removal of 6 bases from V and 9 bases from J, the junction contained 13 bases not matched to a gene. The length of the CDR3 is 14 residues. Germline V gene data show CDR1 as SNHLY and CDR2 as FYNNEI. Here the CDR3 DNA reads TGTGCCAGCAGAGTCGGACAGGACTTTGGGGCCCAGTACTTC. Amino acid sequence: CASRVGQDFGAQYF.

This chain connects TRBV6-5 to TRBJ2-1, with 9 bases matching TRBD2. V lost 9 bases and J lost 3; bases outside the gene matches: 6. CDR3 size: 14 residues. CDR1 is MNHEY and CDR2 is SVGAGI in the germline V gene. The CDR3 region is CASGLARHYNEQFF. DNA for the CDR3: TGTGCCAGTGGACTAGCGAGACACTACAATGAGCAGTTCTTC.

The chain is built from TRBV27 and TRBJ2-6; TRBD2 is a possible D gene (5 bases). From germline, CDR1 is MNHEY and CDR2 SMNVEV (reference sequence). The CDR3 totals 13 residues. Trimming removed 7 bases from V and 4 bases from J, with 8 bases in between. The CDR3 DNA reads TGTGCCAGCACTTCGGGAGGGGCCAACGTCCTGACTTTC. It is translated as CASTSGGANVLTF.

The chain uses TRBV4-3 and TRBJ2-3; 9 bases match TRBD1. The CDR3 extends over 15 amino acids. J was trimmed by 7 bases and V by 0 bases; bases with no gene match: 5. Germline loops: CDR1 LGHNA, CDR2 YSLEER. The CDR3 sequence: CASSQEGDRGNTQYF. The DNA for the CDR3 is TGCGCCAGCAGCCAAGAAGGAGACAGGGGGAATACGCAGTATTTT.

This chain joins TRBV6-1 and TRBJ1-1; D uncertain. This CDR3 region has 11 residues. Germline V gene data show CDR1 as MNHNS and CDR2 as SASEGT. The V gene lost 6 bases and the J gene lost 5 bases, with 7 bases spanning the gap. The CDR3 bases are TGTGCCAGCAGGGAGGGAACTGAAGCTTTCTTT. It codes for CASREGTEAFF.

The chain employs TRBV15 and TRBJ1-2; the match to TRBD1 covers 10 bases. CDR3 size: 21 residues. Germline lookup yields CDR1 LNHNV and CDR2 YYDKDF (reference sequence). V shed 2 bases, J shed 5 bases, and the junction held 23 bases outside the gene matches. This chain's CDR3 is CATSRRMGQGKGGRDPYGYTF. The CDR3 nucleotides read TGTGCCACCAGCAGACGAATGGGACAGGGGAAGGGAGGGAGAGACCCTTATGGCTACACCTTC.

CDR3 loop: CASSILTGNEQFF. CDR3 in DNA: TGTGCCAGCAGTATCCTGACAGGGAATGAGCAGTTCTTC. V is TRBV6-6 and J is TRBJ2-1; 7 positions agree with TRBD1. V shed 5 bases and J 7 bases; nucleotides not matched to a gene: 5. Germline V gene lookup returns CDR1 MNHNY and CDR2 SVGAGI (reference sequence). The CDR3 runs to 13 residues.

This chain uses TRBV11-2 with TRBJ2-7; D unclear. Germline CDR1 is SGHAT and CDR2 is FQNNGV. This CDR3 is built from 17 residues. Deletions cut 1 base from V and 2 bases from J, with 18 bases between. CDR3 protein: CASSLASFGLTPYEQYF. The CDR3, as DNA: TGTGCCAGCAGCTTAGCTTCGTTTGGGCTAACCCCCTACGAGCAGTACTTC.

The rearrangement uses TRBV15 and TRBJ2-1; 11 bases are shared with TRBD2. Germline trimming cut 0 bases from V and 9 bases from J; bases unmatched to any gene: 16. From germline, CDR1 is LNHNV and CDR2 YYDKDF (reference sequence). The length of the CDR3 is 19 residues. The CDR3 nucleotides are TGTGCCACCAGCAGAGATAAGCGTGTCCGTAGCGGGAGGGTAGGTGAGCAGTTCTTC. Translated: CATSRDKRVRSGRVGEQFF.

This sequence joins TRBV7-8 and TRBJ1-1, with 7 bases that match TRBD1. This CDR3 contains 12 residues. V lost 5 bases, J lost 8 bases, and 5 bases stayed unmatched. Germline CDR1 reads SGHVS; CDR2 reads FQNEAQ. CDR3 region: CASSLTGSEAFF. The CDR3 DNA sequence: TGTGCCAGCAGCCTGACAGGGTCGGAAGCTTTCTTT. Full variable domain (rest looked up from reference TRBV7-8 and TRBJ1-1): GAGVSQSPRYKVAKRGQDVALRCDPISGHVSLFWYQQALGQGPEFLTYFQNEAQLDKSGLPSDRFFAERPEGSVSTLKIQRTQQEDSAVYLCASSLTGSEAFFGQGTRLTVV.

V gene TRBV7-9 combines with J gene TRBJ2-1; 11 nucleotides line up with TRBD2. The CDR3 is 16 residues long. CDR1 and CDR2 from the germline V gene are SEHNR and FQNEAQ (reference sequence). Trimming cost V 5 bases and J 5 bases; bases outside gene matches: 8. The CDR3 loop is CASSPRLAGNDNEQFF. The CDR3 nucleotides are TGTGCCAGCAGCCCGCGACTAGCGGGAAATGACAATGAGCAGTTCTTC.

The chain recombines TRBV6-5 with TRBJ2-2; D perhaps matches TRBD1 (6 bases). Trimming took off 11 bases at V and 2 bases at J, with 15 bases between the two ends. The CDR3 runs to 14 residues. The germline V gene has CDR1 MNHEY and CDR2 SVGAGI. CDR3 DNA: TGTGCCGCGAGCTGGACAGTAAACACCGGGGAGCTGTTTTTT. Translating it yields CAASWTVNTGELFF.